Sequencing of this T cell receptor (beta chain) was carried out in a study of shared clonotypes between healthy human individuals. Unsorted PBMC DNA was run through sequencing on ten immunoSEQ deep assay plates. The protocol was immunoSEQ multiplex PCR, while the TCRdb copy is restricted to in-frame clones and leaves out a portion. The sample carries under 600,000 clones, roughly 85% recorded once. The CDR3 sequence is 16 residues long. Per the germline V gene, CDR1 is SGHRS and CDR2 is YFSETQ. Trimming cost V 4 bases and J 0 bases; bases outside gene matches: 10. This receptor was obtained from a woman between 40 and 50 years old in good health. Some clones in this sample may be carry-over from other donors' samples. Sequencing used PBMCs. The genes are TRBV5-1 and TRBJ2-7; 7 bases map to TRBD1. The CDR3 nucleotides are TGCGCCAGCAGCAGGGGGACAGTTCAACGCTCCTACGAGCAGTACTTC. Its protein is CASSRGTVQRSYEQYF. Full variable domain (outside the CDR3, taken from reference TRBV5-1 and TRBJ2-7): KAGVTQTPRYLIKTRGQQVTLSCSPISGHRSVSWYQQTPGQGLQFLFEYFSETQRNKGNFPGRFSGRQFSNSRSEMNVSTLELGDSALYLCASSRGTVQRSYEQYFGPGTRLTVT.